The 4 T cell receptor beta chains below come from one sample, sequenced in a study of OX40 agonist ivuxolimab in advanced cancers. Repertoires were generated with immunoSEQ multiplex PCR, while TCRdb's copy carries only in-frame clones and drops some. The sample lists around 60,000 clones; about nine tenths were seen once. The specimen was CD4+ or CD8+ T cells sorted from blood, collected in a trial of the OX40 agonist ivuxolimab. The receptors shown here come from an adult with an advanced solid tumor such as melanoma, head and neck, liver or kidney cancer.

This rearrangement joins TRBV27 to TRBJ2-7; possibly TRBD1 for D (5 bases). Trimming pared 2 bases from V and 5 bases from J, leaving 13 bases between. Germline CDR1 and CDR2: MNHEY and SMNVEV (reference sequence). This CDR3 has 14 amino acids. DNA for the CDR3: TGTGCCAGCAGTTTAAGGGGTTCAGTGCACGAGCAGTACTTC. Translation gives CASSLRGSVHEQYF.

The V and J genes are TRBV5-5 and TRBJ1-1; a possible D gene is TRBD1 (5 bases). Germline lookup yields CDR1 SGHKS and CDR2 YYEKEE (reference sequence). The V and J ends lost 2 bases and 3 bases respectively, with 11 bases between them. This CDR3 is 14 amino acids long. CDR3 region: CASSFDSADTEAFF. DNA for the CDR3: TGTGCCAGCAGCTTTGACAGTGCGGACACTGAAGCTTTCTTT.

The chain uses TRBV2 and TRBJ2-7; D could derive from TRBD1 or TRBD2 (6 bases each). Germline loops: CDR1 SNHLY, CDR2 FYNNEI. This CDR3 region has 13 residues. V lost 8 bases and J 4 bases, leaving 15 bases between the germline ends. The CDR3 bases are TGTGCCAGCCGGGGGCCAGGCCGATACGAGCAGTACTTC. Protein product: CASRGPGRYEQYF.

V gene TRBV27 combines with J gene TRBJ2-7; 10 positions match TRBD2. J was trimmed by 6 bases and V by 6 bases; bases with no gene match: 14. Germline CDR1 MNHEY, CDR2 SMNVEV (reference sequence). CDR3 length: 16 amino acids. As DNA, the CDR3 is TGTGCCAGCAGCGCACTCGGGCTAGCGGGAGTGGGCGAGCAGTACTTC. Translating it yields CASSALGLAGVGEQYF.